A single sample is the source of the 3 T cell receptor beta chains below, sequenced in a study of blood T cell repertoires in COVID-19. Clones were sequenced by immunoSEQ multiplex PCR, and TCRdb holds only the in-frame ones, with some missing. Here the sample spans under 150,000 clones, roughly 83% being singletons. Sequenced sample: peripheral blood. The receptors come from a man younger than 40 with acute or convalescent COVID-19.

The CDR3 DNA sequence: TGTGCCAGTAGTATTGGACATAGCAATCAGCCCCAGCATTTT. It encodes CASSIGHSNQPQHF. The genes are TRBV19 and TRBJ1-5, with D possibly being TRBD1 (5 bases). V was pared by 3 bases and J by 0 bases, with 6 bases between. Germline-derived CDR1 and CDR2 are LNHDA and SQIVND (reference sequence). The CDR3 is 14 amino acids.

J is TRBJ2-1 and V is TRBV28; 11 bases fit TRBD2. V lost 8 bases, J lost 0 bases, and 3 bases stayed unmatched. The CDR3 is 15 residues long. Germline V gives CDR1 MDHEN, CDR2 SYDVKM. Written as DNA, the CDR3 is TGTGCCAGCGTAGCGGGAGGGAGCTCCTACAATGAGCAGTTCTTC. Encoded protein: CASVAGGSSYNEQFF.

The CDR3 loop reads CASSPRQGNEKLFF. DNA for the CDR3: TGTGCCAGCAGCCCTCGACAGGGTAATGAAAAACTGTTTTTT. The chain couples TRBV7-2 to TRBJ1-4; the match to TRBD1 covers 7 bases. V dropped 5 bases and J dropped 4; count of bases not matched to a gene: 4. CDR3 length equals 14 residues. Looked up from germline, CDR1 is SGHTA and CDR2 is FQGNSA.